Below are 10 T cell receptor beta chains sequenced from a single sample in a study of blood T cell repertoires in COVID-19 (dated by TCRdb to between 2020 and 2021). Libraries were prepared through the immunoSEQ multiplex PCR assay. TCRdb obtained this table from immuneACCESS and retained in-frame rearrangements with V and J assigned. These tables miss some clones; where compared with another copy, unresolved V genes account for less than half of the shortfall, and the remainder is unexplained. This sample holds fewer than 250,000 clones; approximately 81% were observed only once. The ten largest clonotypes hold around 8.9% of the sample. The specimen was PBMCs or T cells enriched from blood (not recorded which). Every receptor here comes from a woman aged 45 to 65 with acute COVID-19.

The chain combines TRBV27 with TRBJ2-7; TRBD1 aligns across 8 bases. This CDR3 has 13 residues. V was pared by 10 bases and J by 0 bases, with 5 bases of the junction left unmatched. Germline CDR1 reads MNHEY; CDR2 reads SMNVEV (reference sequence). The CDR3 bases are TGTGCCACCACAGGGGGAAACTCCTACGAGCAGTACTTC. Protein: CATTGGNSYEQYF.

V is TRBV6-1 and J is TRBJ2-2; a weak D match, TRBD1 (5 bases). The germline V and J ends were trimmed by 2 bases and 4 bases, with 11 bases remaining between them. In germline, CDR1 is MNHNS, CDR2 SASEGT. The CDR3 extends over 15 amino acids. The CDR3 nucleotides read TGTGCCAGCAGTGAAATGAGCAGGGTCACCGGGGAGCTGTTTTTT. Amino acids: CASSEMSRVTGELFF.

The chain links TRBV9 to TRBJ2-6; no firm D call. Germline values: CDR1 SGDLS, CDR2 YYNGEE. The CDR3 covers 15 residues. The V end was cut by 1 base, the J end by 0 bases, with 5 bases between. This CDR3 is CASSVPSSGANVLTF. The DNA for the CDR3 is TGTGCCAGCAGCGTACCCAGCTCTGGGGCCAACGTCCTGACTTTC.

The chain uses TRBV18 and TRBJ2-3; D possibly corresponds to TRBD1 (6 bases). Per the germline V gene, CDR1 is KGHSH and CDR2 is LQKENI. The CDR3 consists of 16 residues. The V gene lost 5 bases and the J gene lost 1 base, with 16 bases spanning the gap. CDR3 DNA sequence: TGTGCCAGCTCAATCAGCAGGGGTGCTGGCACAGATACGCAGTATTTT. It codes for CASSISRGAGTDTQYF.

This chain uses TRBV25-1 with TRBJ2-7, with a tentative D call TRBD1 (5 bases). CDR3 length equals 14 residues. Trimming took 5 bases from V and 7 from J, leaving 18 bases between them. The V gene's germline CDR1 is MGHDK and CDR2 SYGVNS. CDR3 sequence: CASSLGAPRMEQYF. In DNA, the CDR3 is TGTGCCAGCAGTTTAGGGGCCCCTCGGATGGAGCAGTACTTC.

V usage is TRBV11-2 and J usage is TRBJ1-5; a possible D gene is TRBD1 (5 bases). CDR3 size: 13 residues. In germline, CDR1 is SGHAT, CDR2 FQNNGV. The V and J ends lost 4 bases and 3 bases respectively, with 7 bases between them. The CDR3 is CASSSTDNQPQHF. CDR3 nucleotides: TGTGCCAGCAGCTCGACAGACAATCAGCCCCAGCATTTT.

V usage is TRBV27 and J usage is TRBJ1-6; possibly TRBD1 for D (6 bases). The CDR3 runs 17 residues. V was trimmed by 4 bases and J by 11 bases, leaving 24 bases between them. Looked up from germline, CDR1 is MNHEY and CDR2 is SMNVEV (reference sequence). DNA of the CDR3: TGTGCCAGCAGTTCTCCTTCAAGACAGGCGCTTGGGGCACCCCTCCACTTT. It codes for CASSSPSRQALGAPLHF.

This clone was observed a single time. This sequence joins TRBV3-1 (or the pseudogene TRBV3-2) and TRBJ1-2; D unresolved. The CDR3 totals 13 residues. Per germline, CDR1 LGHDT and CDR2 YNNKEL (reference sequence). V was cut by 1 base and J by 7 bases, with 10 bases left in between. CDR3 region: CASSQVKWSGYTF. The CDR3 DNA reads TGTGCCAGCAGCCAAGTTAAATGGAGTGGCTACACCTTC.

The CDR3 DNA is TGTGCCAGCAGCCGGGACATAGGCGGGGAGACCCAGTACTTC. As protein: CASSRDIGGETQYF. This chain connects TRBV2 to TRBJ2-5, with D possibly matching TRBD1 (6 bases). Trimming left V 6 bases short and J 5 bases short, with 16 bases between. Germline V lookup: CDR1 SNHLY, CDR2 FYNNEI. This CDR3 is built from 14 residues. Full variable domain (missing parts from reference TRBV2 and TRBJ2-5): EPEVTQTPSHQVTQMGQEVILRCVPISNHLYFYWYRQILGQKVEFLVSFYNNEISEKSEIFDDQFSVERPDGSNFTLKIRSTKLEDSAMYFCASSRDIGGETQYFGPGTRLLVL.

The V gene is TRBV6-6, the J gene TRBJ2-1; a weak D match, TRBD1 (5 bases). V lost 2 bases, J lost 5 bases, and 13 bases lay in between. CDR1 is MNHNY, CDR2 SVGAGI, per germline (reference sequence). The CDR3 sequence is 15 residues long. The DNA of the CDR3 is TGTGCCAGCAGTTACCCGTCCACCAGGGACAATGAGCAGTTCTTC. It yields the protein CASSYPSTRDNEQFF.